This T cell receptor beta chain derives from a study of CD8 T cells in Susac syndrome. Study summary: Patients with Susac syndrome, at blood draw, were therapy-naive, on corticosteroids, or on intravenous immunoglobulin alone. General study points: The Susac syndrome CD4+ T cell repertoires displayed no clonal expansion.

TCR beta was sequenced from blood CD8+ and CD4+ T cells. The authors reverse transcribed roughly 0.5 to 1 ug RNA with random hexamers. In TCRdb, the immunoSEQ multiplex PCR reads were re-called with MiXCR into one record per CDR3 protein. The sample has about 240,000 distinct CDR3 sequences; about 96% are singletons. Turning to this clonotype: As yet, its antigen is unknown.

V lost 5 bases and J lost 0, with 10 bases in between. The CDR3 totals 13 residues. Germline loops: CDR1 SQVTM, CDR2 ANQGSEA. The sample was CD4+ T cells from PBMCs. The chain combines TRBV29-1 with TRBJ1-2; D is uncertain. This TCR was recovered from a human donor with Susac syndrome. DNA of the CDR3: TGCAGCGTTCCCCCAGCCTCTAACTATGGCTACACCTTC. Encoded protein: CSVPPASNYGYTF.